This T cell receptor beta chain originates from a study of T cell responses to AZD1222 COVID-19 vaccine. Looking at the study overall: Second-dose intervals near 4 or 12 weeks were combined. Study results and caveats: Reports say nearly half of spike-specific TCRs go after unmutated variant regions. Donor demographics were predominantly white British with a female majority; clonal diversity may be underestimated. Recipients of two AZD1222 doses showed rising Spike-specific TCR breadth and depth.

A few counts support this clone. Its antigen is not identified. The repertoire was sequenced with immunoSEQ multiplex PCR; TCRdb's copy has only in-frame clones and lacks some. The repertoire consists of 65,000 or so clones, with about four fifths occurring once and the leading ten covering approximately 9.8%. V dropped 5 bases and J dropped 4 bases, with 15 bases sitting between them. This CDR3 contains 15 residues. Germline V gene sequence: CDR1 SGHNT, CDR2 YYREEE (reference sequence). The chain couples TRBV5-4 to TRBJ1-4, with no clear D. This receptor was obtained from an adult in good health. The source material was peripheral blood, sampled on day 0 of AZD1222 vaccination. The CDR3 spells CASSPGKGFNEKLFF. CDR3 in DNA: TGTGCCAGCAGTCCGGGGAAGGGATTTAATGAAAAACTGTTTTTT.